This passage covers 22 T cell receptor gamma chains from one sample sequenced in a study of Vδ1+ human thymocytes. Overall study results and limits: Thymic TRG and TRD repertoires appeared highly polyclonal, with Gaussian CDR3 length distributions.

The template was reverse-transcribed extracted RNA. Pooled V-gene forward primers with one constant-region reverse primer generated the CDR3 amplicons by multiplex PCR. TCRdb used CATT to re-call clones from the multiplex PCR reads. The sample has over 25,000 gamma-chain clones; 20% to 25% are singletons. The antigens for these receptors are not known. Sequenced: Vdelta1+ gamma-delta thymocytes from the thymus. Subset reported: FACS-sorted CD3+ TCRalphabeta- TCRVdelta1+ TCRVdelta2- thymocytes. These TCRs come from a boy under three years old who had congenital heart surgery.

This clone was recorded a few times. The same CDR3 arises from other DNA sequences in this sample as well. This chain links TRGV2 with TRGJ1 or TRGJ2. CDR3 size: 13 residues. V lost 4 bases, J lost 7 bases, and 10 bases stayed unmatched. CDR1 and CDR2 from the germline V gene are EGSNGY and YDSYNSKV. CDR3 residues: CATWEGLGYKKLF. As DNA, the CDR3 is TGTGCCACCTGGGAGGGCCTGGGATATAAGAAACTCTTT.

The chain employs TRGV5 and TRGJ1 or TRGJ2. CDR3 length: 16 residues. Germline assignment: CDR1 VINAFY and CDR2 YDVSNSKD. With V trimmed by 0 bases and J by 2 bases, 10 bases remained unmatched. The CDR3 sequence is CATWDRPIRDYYKKLF. In DNA, the CDR3 is TGTGCCACCTGGGACAGGCCAATTAGGGATTATTATAAGAAACTCTTT.

This clone has just a few counts. This rearrangement joins TRGV4 to TRGJ1 or TRGJ2. Germline values: CDR1 EGSTGY, CDR2 YDSYTSSV. The CDR3 has 12 amino acids. Trimming cost V 2 bases and J 9 bases; bases outside gene matches: 7. This CDR3 reads CATWDVNLKKLF. The CDR3 coding sequence is TGTGCCACCTGGGATGTCAACCTTAAGAAACTCTTT.

V gene TRGV3 combines with J gene TRGJ1 or TRGJ2. The length of the CDR3 is 14 residues. Unmatched junction bases numbered 10, after V lost 5 bases and J lost 3 bases. Looked up from germline, CDR1 is VTNTFY and CDR2 is YDVSTARD (reference sequence). CDR3 loop: CATWGAPRYYKKLF. The DNA for the CDR3 is TGTGCCACCTGGGGCGCACCCCGTTATTATAAGAAACTCTTT.

In regard to this clone: One base away lies a much larger clone, so this may be a sequencing read error. The same CDR3 can be traced to other DNA sequences in this sample. V is TRGV4 and J is TRGJ1 or TRGJ2. Germline V lookup: CDR1 EGSTGY, CDR2 YDSYTSSV. This CDR3 spans 13 amino acids. The V segment lost 1 base and the J segment 6 bases; nucleotides outside the gene matches: 6. This chain's CDR3 is CATWDGPGYKKLF. The CDR3 DNA reads TGTGCCACCTGGGATGGACCGGGTTATAAGAAACTCTTT.

Only a few counts were recorded for this clone. The chain joins TRGV5 to TRGJ1 or TRGJ2. From germline, CDR1 is VINAFY and CDR2 YDVSNSKD. V was pared by 0 bases and J by 11 bases, with 7 bases of the junction left unmatched. The CDR3 consists of 12 residues. The CDR3 nucleotides are TGTGCCACCTGGGACAGGCCTGATCAGAAACTCTTT. Its translation: CATWDRPDQKLF.

This clone turned up a few times. This chain joins TRGV2 and TRGJ1 or TRGJ2. CDR3 length: 13 residues. V was pared by 3 bases and J by 4 bases, with 6 bases of the junction left unmatched. In germline, CDR1 is EGSNGY, CDR2 YDSYNSKV. Here the CDR3 DNA reads TGTGCCACCTGGGACCTGAGGTATTATAAGAAACTCTTT. It yields the protein CATWDLRYYKKLF.

This chain joins TRGV5 and TRGJ1 or TRGJ2. This CDR3 is 10 amino acids long. V dropped 3 bases and J dropped 12; count of bases not matched to a gene: 5. Germline V gene data show CDR1 as VINAFY and CDR2 as YDVSNSKD. The CDR3: CATWDPMKLF. As DNA, the CDR3 is TGTGCCACCTGGGACCCCATGAAACTCTTT.

This clone occurred a few times. This same CDR3 is encoded by further DNA sequences in the sample. The chain combines TRGV4 with TRGJP2. V shed 0 bases, J shed 1 base, and the junction held 2 bases outside the gene matches. There are 15 residues in the CDR3. In germline, CDR1 is EGSTGY, CDR2 YDSYTSSV. The CDR3 nucleotides are TGTGCCACCTGGGATGGGCCTAGTAGTGATTGGATCAAGACGTTT. Its protein product is CATWDGPSSDWIKTF.

This clone was found a few times. This chain connects TRGV9 to TRGJ1 or TRGJ2. The CDR3 length is 12 residues. V was clipped by 5 bases and J by 5 bases; unmatched bases: 6. CDR1 and CDR2 (germline): GITISATS, ISYDGTV (reference sequence). The CDR3 DNA reads TGTGCCTTGTGGGGTAAAGATTATAAGAAACTCTTT. This gives the protein CALWGKDYKKLF.

This clone was counted only a few times. The rearrangement uses TRGV2 and TRGJ1 or TRGJ2. The V gene end was trimmed by 1 base and the J gene end by 12 bases; junction bases not matched to a gene: 15. CDR1 is EGSNGY and CDR2 is YDSYNSKV in the germline V gene. The CDR3 consists of 14 residues. As DNA, the CDR3 is TGTGCCACCTGGGACGGACATAAGAAAATTCGGAAACTCTTT. This translates into CATWDGHKKIRKLF.

Within the sample, this clone is medium-sized. This same CDR3 is encoded by further DNA sequences in the sample. The rearrangement uses TRGV2 and TRGJ1 or TRGJ2. In germline, CDR1 is EGSNGY, CDR2 YDSYNSKV. Trimming removed 0 bases from V and 12 bases from J; junction bases left unmatched: 5. The CDR3 has 11 residues. The CDR3 DNA is TGTGCCACCTGGGACGGGCCGGGGAAACTCTTT. Its protein is CATWDGPGKLF.

On this clone itself: This CDR3 is also generated by other DNA sequences in the sample. This rearrangement joins TRGV9 to TRGJ1 or TRGJ2. This CDR3 is built from 12 residues. V shed 5 bases, J shed 4 bases, and the junction held 5 bases outside the gene matches. Germline V gives CDR1 GITISATS, CDR2 ISYDGTV (reference sequence). CDR3 nucleotide sequence: TGTGCCTTGTGGGGACGGTATTATAAGAAACTCTTT. It is translated as CALWGRYYKKLF.

Worth noting for this clone: Other DNA sequences in the same sample also yield this CDR3. This chain links TRGV2 with TRGJP1. J was trimmed by 8 bases and V by 0 bases; bases with no gene match: 3. Looked up from germline, CDR1 is EGSNGY and CDR2 is YDSYNSKV. CDR3 length: 13 amino acids. CDR3 sequence: CATWDGPGWFKIF. DNA for the CDR3: TGTGCCACCTGGGACGGGCCAGGTTGGTTCAAGATATTT.

V and J are TRGV3 and TRGJ1 or TRGJ2. Trimming at V came to 0 bases and at J to 12 bases, leaving 11 bases not matched to a gene. CDR3 size: 13 residues. Germline V CDR1 and CDR2: VTNTFY, YDVSTARD (reference sequence). The CDR3 DNA reads as TGTGCCACCTGGGACAGGCCTGGTCGTGCGAAACTCTTT. Translated, it gives CATWDRPGRAKLF.

This clone was counted a single time. This could be a read error, since a much larger clone is one nucleotide away. The sample has other DNA sequences that encode this CDR3 too. The chain joins TRGV2 to TRGJ1 or TRGJ2. Germline V gives CDR1 EGSNGY, CDR2 YDSYNSKV. The ends lost 0 bases at V and 4 bases at J; junction bases unmatched: 6. CDR3 size: 14 residues. The CDR3 reads CATWDGLGYYKKLF. In DNA form, the CDR3 reads TGTGCCACCTGGGACGGGCTGGGGTATTATAAGAAACTCTTT.

In its sample, this clone was seen a few times. The rearrangement joins TRGV5 to TRGJ1 or TRGJ2. This CDR3 is built from 14 residues. Germline lookup yields CDR1 VINAFY and CDR2 YDVSNSKD. The trim removed 0 bases at V and 4 bases at J, leaving 6 bases unmatched. CDR3 residues: CATWDRQQYYKKLF. Here the CDR3 DNA reads TGTGCCACCTGGGACAGGCAACAGTATTATAAGAAACTCTTT.

V gene TRGV3 combines with J gene TRGJ1 or TRGJ2. The CDR3 is 13 residues long. V gave up 2 bases and J gave up 12 bases; unmatched junction bases: 13. The germline V gene has CDR1 VTNTFY and CDR2 YDVSTARD (reference sequence). The CDR3 loop is CATWDKIFVWKLF. CDR3 coding DNA: TGTGCCACCTGGGACAAAATATTCGTCTGGAAACTCTTT.

Turning to this clone: Other DNA variants within this sample encode the same CDR3. V usage is TRGV9 and J usage is TRGJ1 or TRGJ2. Germline CDR1 reads GITISATS; CDR2 reads ISYDGTV (reference sequence). This CDR3 spans 14 amino acids. Losses at the gene ends were 3 bases for V and 0 bases for J; bases not matched to a gene: 5. CDR3 residues: CALWEPSNYYKKLF. The CDR3 DNA follows: TGTGCCTTGTGGGAGCCATCGAATTATTATAAGAAACTCTTT.

This chain links TRGV2 with TRGJ1 or TRGJ2. Trimming removed 3 bases from V and 6 bases from J; junction bases left unmatched: 11. The CDR3 sequence is 14 residues long. Germline V lookup: CDR1 EGSNGY, CDR2 YDSYNSKV. CDR3 coding DNA: TGTGCCACCTGGGACCCTATCGCCCGTTATAAGAAACTCTTT. This encodes CATWDPIARYKKLF.

As concerns this clone: The sample contains more than one DNA sequence encoding this CDR3. The rearrangement links TRGV4 to TRGJ1 or TRGJ2. This CDR3 has 11 residues. The V gene end was trimmed by 4 bases and the J gene end by 10 bases; junction bases not matched to a gene: 7. Germline V gene data show CDR1 as EGSTGY and CDR2 as YDSYTSSV. The chain's CDR3 is CATWEDNKKLF. As DNA, the CDR3 is TGTGCCACCTGGGAGGATAACAAGAAACTCTTT.

A word on this clone: The identical CDR3 is also encoded by other nucleotide sequences in the sample. This chain uses TRGV9 with TRGJP1. The CDR3 contains 12 residues. Germline trimming cut 5 bases from V and 4 bases from J; bases unmatched to any gene: 1. Germline V CDR1 and CDR2: GITISATS, ISYDGTV (reference sequence). In nucleotides, the CDR3 is TGTGCCTTGTGGGGCACTGGTTGGTTCAAGATATTT. This translates into CALWGTGWFKIF.